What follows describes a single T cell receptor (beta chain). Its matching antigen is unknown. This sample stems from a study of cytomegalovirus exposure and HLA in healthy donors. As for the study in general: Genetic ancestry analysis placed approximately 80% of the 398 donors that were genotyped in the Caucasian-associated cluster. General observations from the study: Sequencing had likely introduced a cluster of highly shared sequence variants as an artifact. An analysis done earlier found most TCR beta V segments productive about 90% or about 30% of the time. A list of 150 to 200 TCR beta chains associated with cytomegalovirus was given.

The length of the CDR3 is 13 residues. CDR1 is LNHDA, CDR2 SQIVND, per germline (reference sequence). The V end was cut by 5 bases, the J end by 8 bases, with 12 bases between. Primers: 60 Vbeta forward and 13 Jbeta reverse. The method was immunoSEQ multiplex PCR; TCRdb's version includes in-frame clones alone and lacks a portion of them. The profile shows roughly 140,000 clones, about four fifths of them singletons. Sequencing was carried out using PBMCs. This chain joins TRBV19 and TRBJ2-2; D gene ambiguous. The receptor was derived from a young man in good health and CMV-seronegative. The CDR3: CASSFLLPGELFF. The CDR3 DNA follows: TGTGCCAGTAGTTTTCTACTGCCGGGGGAGCTGTTTTTT. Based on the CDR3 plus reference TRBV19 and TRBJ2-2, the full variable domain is DGGITQSPKYLFRKEGQNVTLSCEQNLNHDAMYWYRQDPGQGLRLIYYSQIVNDFQKGDIAEGYSVSREKKESFPLTVTSAQKNPTAFYLCASSFLLPGELFFGEGSRLTVL.